This TCR beta chain was retrieved from a study of cytomegalovirus exposure and HLA in healthy donors (dated by TCRdb to the late 2010s). About the investigation overall: An earlier analysis of around 600 of the donors reported more than 250 Gb of sequence data and 117 million unique TCR beta sequences from about 179 million T cells. The T cell repertoires of under 750 subjects were profiled by immunosequencing and related to cytomegalovirus serostatus. Donor age, sex, ethnicity and CMV serostatus were compiled together with the repertoire data. Approximately 300 gigabases of sequencing data and 91 million or so unique TCR sequences made up an early release that covered over 550 HLA-typed donors. Class I and class II HLA loci were covered by the typing at four-digit resolution. Every repertoire in the discovery cohort had been generated on one and the same sequencing platform. To study patterns of TCR occurrence, a later analysis re-analyzed previously published TCR beta repertoires from 600 to 750 donors and added high-resolution HLA genotyping. On average, about 240,000 unique TCR beta nucleotide sequences were sequenced per donor among some 430 genotyped donors of the cohort, with approximately 18% of those sequences being non-productive. In a later genetic analysis, genome-wide SNP genotypes for about three fifths of the roughly 670 donors were used, and that subset was treated as a discovery cohort. An earlier analysis of fewer than 750 of the donors used high-throughput TCR beta sequencing to judge whether each TCR beta V gene segment behaved as functional or pseudogenic. Along with the roughly 700-subject first cohort, a separate validation cohort of over 90 different subjects was used. Because of strong linkage in the cohort, five DR-DQ haplotypes were treated as single units for association and clustering. The study aimed to test whether signatures of past pathogen exposure could be identified by cataloging public T cell receptors. Among the roughly 370 genotyped donors, under 90% belonged to the genetic ancestry cluster associated with self-reported Caucasian donors. The later analysis used no new phenotypic data to find candidate immune exposures, relying instead on TCR beta sequences and their occurrence across donors. The study combined high-throughput TCR immunosequencing, statistical association of individual TCRs with disease status, and machine learning to predict cytomegalovirus infection status. The number of donors typed differed by locus, with roughly 620-640 for A, B, C, DRB1 and DQB1, approximately 500 for DQA1, 600 to 610 for DPA1, and around 450 for DPB1.

The cohort was made up of 650 to 700 healthy bone marrow donors. All cohort members were sampled while nominally healthy, although unrecorded immune exposures were likely present. The donor tested CMV seronegative and was one of the 352 seronegative cohort members. Every donor gave a peripheral blood sample, and the peripheral blood mononuclear cells from that sample were used for TCR beta sequencing. Genomic DNA was extracted from the blood cell samples with the Qiagen DNeasy Blood Extraction Kit. Findings and caveats that apply to the study as a whole: At a false discovery rate of 0.05, a later analysis linked fewer than 20,000 TCR beta sequences to specific HLA alleles. According to a later genetic analysis, donors in an Asian-associated ancestry cluster had fewer N-insertions in productive TCRs than the approximately 710-donor mean. It was suggested by the authors that the approach could potentially be generalized to other disease states and immunological phenotypes. HLA typing was unavailable for some donors at each locus, so association tests used only the typed subset. In the study, around 160 TCR beta chains were listed as associated with cytomegalovirus. In this cohort, only TCR beta chains were sequenced, and detectable features were limited by the absence of alpha or paired-chain data. An earlier analysis of approximately 590 of the donors showed that most TCR beta V segments appeared in productive rearrangements either about 87% or about 30% of the time, which broadly matched IMGT annotations. Assigning TCR associations to individual alleles was difficult when HLA alleles, especially DR and DQ, strongly co-occurred. Correlated functional status among segregating V segments might be attributable to linkage disequilibrium, but an unknown experimental factor could not be ruled out. According to a later analysis, most CMV-associated TCR beta chains appeared to be HLA-restricted, and the HLA associations seemed to be driven largely by CMV exposure. For the cohort, immune exposure information was limited to CMV serostatus. The 87-base-pair reads could not distinguish some IMGT-functional V segments, including TRBV6-2 and TRBV6-3, so those segments were excluded. In a later genetic analysis, a missense DCLRE1C variant was associated with V-gene and J-gene trimming of TCR beta chains, and the association was replicated in an independent cohort. Roughly uniform sequencing depth across donors was assumed in presence/absence analyses, although this assumption may not hold. Roughly 15 rarely observed V segments, including chromosome 9 orphons, were excluded from the earlier analysis of some 590 of the donors because counts were too low. The sequencing pipeline was judged likely to have produced a cluster of highly shared sequence variants as a technical artifact. According to a later analysis, TCR association rates differed among HLA loci, with DRB1 alleles showing the most associated TCRs and HLA-C alleles showing the fewest. A further reported finding was that TCR beta sequences accurately predicted the HLA-A and HLA-B alleles for most subjects in the first cohort. A few of the identified cytomegalovirus-associated TCR beta chains were confirmed in vitro to be specific for cytomegalovirus antigens. In a later analysis, several top co-occurrence clusters were reported to appear linked to parvovirus B19, influenza, CMV and Epstein-Barr virus. The classifier was reported to diagnose cytomegalovirus status with high specificity and sensitivity in both the original and validation cohorts. In a later analysis, HLA-associated TCR beta chains were found to be more clonally expanded and to have lower generation probabilities than equally common non-associated chains. While some public TCRs were present in many individuals, most TCR sequences turned up only very rarely across donors.

Worth noting for this clone: Its antigen remains unidentified. No much larger clone exists at a distance of one base, and base qualities are not known.

The CDR3 has 15 amino acids, counting the end cysteine and phenylalanine. CDR3 DNA only is kept here, 45 bases in frame from base 1. The germline V gene provides CDR1 SGHVS and CDR2 FNYEAQ. Trimming removed 3 bases from V and 5 bases from J; the gene matches leave 7 bases unexplained. The library came from the immunoSEQ multiplex PCR assay. For the multiplex PCR, a mixture combining 60 forward primers for TCR Vbeta segments and 13 reverse primers for TCR Jbeta segments was used. A multiplex PCR assay on genomic DNA amplified the CDR3 region of rearranged TCR beta genes. Amplified TCR beta libraries were sequenced as 87-base-pair reads on the Illumina HiSeq System. The original pipeline was this. Across the 700 or so repertoires, a later analysis counted 80 million or so unique TCR beta chains, approximately 12 million of which were shared by at least two donors. A nearest-neighbor algorithm error-corrected the raw reads and collapsed the reads into unique sequences, merging closely related sequences to remove PCR and sequencing errors. Alignment of CDR3 sequences to IMGT reference sequences was used to assign V, D and J gene segments. For a sequence to be retained, at least a six-nucleotide match to both a V gene segment and a J gene segment was required. A rearrangement was called productive if the CDR3 had no stop codons and remained in frame with V and J, and every other rearrangement was called non-productive. CDR3 was defined by IMGT convention, running from the second conserved V-encoded cysteine to the conserved J-encoded phenylalanine. The earlier analysis of 587 of the donors excluded sequences that lacked an unambiguous match to a single V gene segment. An earlier analysis of 587 of the donors classified V segments as functional when productive rearrangements were above 56.7% and as segregating when the standard deviation between donors was above 5%. A statistical classification framework was built to diagnose cytomegalovirus status from the catalog of TCR beta chain sequences. A later analysis assigned V and J genes by comparing TCR nucleotide sequences with IMGT/GENE-DB human TR gene sequences. Using the TCRdist pipeline, a later analysis assigned CDR3 sequences along with most-parsimonious VDJ recombination scenarios. In a later analysis, each TCR beta chain was defined by its CDR3 amino acid sequence together with its V-gene family, and reads without a unique V-gene family were excluded. In a later analysis, nearly 600 highly shared, low-generation-probability nucleotide sequences were removed to address suspected cross-contamination and a sequencing artifact. In a later analysis, a clonal expansion index was calculated for each public chain from normalized within-repertoire ranks of inferred template counts. A later analysis computed generation probabilities with a VDJ recombination model fitted to out-of-frame rearrangements, and checked the results against IGoR. In a later analysis, hypergeometric tests were used to score TCR-TCR, TCR-HLA and TCR-CMV co-occurrence, with a repertoire-size bias correction applied to TCR pairs. In a later analysis, false discovery rates were estimated by permuting HLA or CMV assignments 20 times. A later analysis grouped co-occurring TCRs with DBSCAN, adding TCRdist sequence similarity when clustering within HLA-allele-positive subsets. Repertoires with fewer than 30,000 or more than 120,000 public chains, plus five repertoires with anomalous nucleotide sharing, were excluded from co-occurrence clustering. As stored in TCRdb, this immuneACCESS dataset retains in-frame rearrangements with V and J assigned. A fraction of the clones does not appear; measured against another copy, unresolved V genes explain less than half of the discrepancy, and the remainder lacks a known reason. V, J and clone size derive from that table, while D and trimming were established from the DNA sequence. The sample data list more than 200,000 clones, and 60% to 85% of these were observed just once. The top ten constitute around a sixth of the sample.

The rearrangement joined TRBV7-6 to TRBJ2-1; 7 bases in between match TRBD2. The receptor comes from a man aged 35 to 55 in good health and CMV-seronegative. The sample was PBMCs. The sequenced DNA: TGTGCCAGCAGCTTGGGGCCGGGACTAAACAATGAGCAGTTCTTC. The encoded protein is CASSLGPGLNNEQFF.